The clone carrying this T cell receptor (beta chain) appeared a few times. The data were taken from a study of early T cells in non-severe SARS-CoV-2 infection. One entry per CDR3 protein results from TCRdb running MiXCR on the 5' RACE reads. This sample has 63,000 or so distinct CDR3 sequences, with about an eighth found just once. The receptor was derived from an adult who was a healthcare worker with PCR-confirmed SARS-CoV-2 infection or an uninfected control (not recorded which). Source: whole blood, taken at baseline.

In DNA form, the CDR3 reads TGTGCCAGCAGTAGAACTGGGAGGACTGGGCCCCGTGGGGATACGCAGTATTTT. Its translation is CASSRTGRTGPRGDTQYF. This chain joins TRBV6-6 and TRBJ2-3; tentative D call: TRBD2 (6 bases). Germline lookup yields CDR1 MNHNY and CDR2 SVGAGI (reference sequence). The CDR3 loop spans 18 amino acids. V was pared by 5 bases and J by 6 bases, with 27 bases between.